This T cell receptor beta chain was captured by sequencing in a study of Ad26.COV2.S vaccination and SARS-CoV-2 variants. Study overall: In the study, Ad26.COV2.S was injected intramuscularly once, or twice 56 days apart.

This clone was observed a handful of times. Treatment in this sample: around 19 received Ad26.COV2.S at low or high dose, single or two shots; several received placebo; per-sample allocation not given. On day 63 after the first injection, vaccine and placebo recipients gave samples. This Boston cohort included adults aged 18-55 years. Expression of Wuhan-strain SARS-CoV-2 spike came from the Ad26 vector that formed the vaccine. This CDR3 comprises 15 residues. Germline-derived CDR1 and CDR2 are SQVTM and ANQGSEA. With 4 bases clipped from V and 1 base from J, the junction kept 7 bases outside the gene matches. Measured with immunoSEQ multiplex PCR; TCRdb has only the in-frame clones, and not every one. The sample includes around 450,000 clones, 80% to 95% seen only once; the top ten take more than 9%.

V and J are TRBV29-1 and TRBJ1-2; the match to TRBD1 covers 9 bases. This sequence originates from a person aged 18-65 years who received the Ad26.COV2.S COVID-19 vaccine or a placebo. The source material was peripheral blood, sampled in a trial of Ad26.COV2.S vaccine versus placebo. CDR3 protein: CSVVGQGAVNYGYTF. The CDR3 DNA reads as TGCAGCGTTGTGGGACAGGGAGCGGTTAACTATGGCTACACCTTC. The complete variable domain, with remaining parts taken from reference TRBV29-1 and TRBJ1-2, reads SAVISQKPSRDICQRGTSLTIQCQVDSQVTMMFWYRQQPGQSLTLIATANQGSEATYESGFVIDKFPISRPNLTFSTLTVSNMSPEDSSIYLCSVVGQGAVNYGYTFGSGTRLTVV.